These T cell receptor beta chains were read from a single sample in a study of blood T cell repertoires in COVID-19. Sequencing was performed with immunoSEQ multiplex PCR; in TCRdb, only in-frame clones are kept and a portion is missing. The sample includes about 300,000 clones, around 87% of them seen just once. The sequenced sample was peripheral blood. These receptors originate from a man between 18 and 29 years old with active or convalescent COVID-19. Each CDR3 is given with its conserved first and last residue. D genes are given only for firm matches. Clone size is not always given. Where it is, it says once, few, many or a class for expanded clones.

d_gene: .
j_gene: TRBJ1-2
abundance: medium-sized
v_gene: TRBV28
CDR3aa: CASSRVIYGYTF
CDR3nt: TGTGCCAGCAGCAGGGTTATCTATGGCTACACCTTC

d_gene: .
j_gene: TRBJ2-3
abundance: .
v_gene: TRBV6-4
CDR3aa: CASSLLTPSSTDTQYF
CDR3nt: TGTGCCAGCAGCTTACTGACTCCCTCTAGCACAGATACGCAGTATTTT

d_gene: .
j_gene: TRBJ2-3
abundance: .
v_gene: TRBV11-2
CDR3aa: CASSKPSDTQYF
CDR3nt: TGTGCCAGCAGCAAGCCGTCAGATACGCAGTATTTT

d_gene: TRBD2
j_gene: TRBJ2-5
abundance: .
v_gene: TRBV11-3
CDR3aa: CASSFGGGYQETQYF
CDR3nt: TGTGCCAGCAGCTTTGGCGGGGGGTACCAAGAGACCCAGTACTTC

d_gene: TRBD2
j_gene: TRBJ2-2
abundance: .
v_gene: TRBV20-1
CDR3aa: CSASTSGGAGELFF
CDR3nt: TGCAGTGCGAGTACTAGCGGGGGGGCCGGGGAGCTGTTTTTT

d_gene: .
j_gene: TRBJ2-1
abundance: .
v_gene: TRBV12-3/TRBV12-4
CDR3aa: CASSPTYNEQFF
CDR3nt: TGTGCCAGCAGTCCTACCTACAATGAGCAGTTCTTC

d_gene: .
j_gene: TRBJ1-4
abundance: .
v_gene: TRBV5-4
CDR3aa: CASSPPGSNEKLFF
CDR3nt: TGTGCCAGCAGCCCCCCGGGGAGCAATGAAAAACTGTTTTTT

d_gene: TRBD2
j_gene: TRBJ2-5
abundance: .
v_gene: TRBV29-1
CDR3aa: CSVRLREGAETQYF
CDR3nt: TGCAGCGTTAGGTTGCGGGAGGGTGCAGAGACCCAGTACTTC

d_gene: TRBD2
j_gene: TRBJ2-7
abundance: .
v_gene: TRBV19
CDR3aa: CASSPSGRTYEQYF
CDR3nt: TGTGCCAGTAGCCCCAGCGGGAGGACCTACGAGCAGTACTTC

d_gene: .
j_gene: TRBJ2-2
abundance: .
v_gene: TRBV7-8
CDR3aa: CASSPRTAYTGELFF
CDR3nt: TGTGCCAGCAGCCCCCGGACAGCCTACACCGGGGAGCTGTTTTTT

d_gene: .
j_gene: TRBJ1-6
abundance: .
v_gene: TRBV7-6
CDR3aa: CASSLARAPASSPLHF
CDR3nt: TGTGCCAGCAGCTTAGCGAGGGCCCCGGCCAGTTCACCCCTCCACTTT

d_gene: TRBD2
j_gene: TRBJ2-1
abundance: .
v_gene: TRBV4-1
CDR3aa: CASSQRPGLQDEQFF
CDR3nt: TGCGCCAGCAGCCAGAGACCGGGACTACAGGATGAGCAGTTCTTC

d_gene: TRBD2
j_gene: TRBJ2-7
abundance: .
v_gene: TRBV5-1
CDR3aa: CASSFFSGSYEQYF
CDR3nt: TGCGCCAGCAGCTTTTTTAGCGGGAGTTACGAGCAGTACTTC

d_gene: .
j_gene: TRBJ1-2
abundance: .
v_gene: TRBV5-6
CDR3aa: CASSLGQALNGYTF
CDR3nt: TGTGCCAGCAGCTTGGGACAGGCATTGAATGGCTACACCTTC

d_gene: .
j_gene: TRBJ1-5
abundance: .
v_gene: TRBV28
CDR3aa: CASRGDSNQPQHF
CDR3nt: TGTGCCAGCCGCGGTGATAGCAATCAGCCCCAGCATTTT

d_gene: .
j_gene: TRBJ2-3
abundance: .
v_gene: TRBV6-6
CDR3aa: CASSYSAGAADTQYF
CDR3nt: TGTGCCAGCAGTTACTCGGCGGGGGCTGCAGATACGCAGTATTTT

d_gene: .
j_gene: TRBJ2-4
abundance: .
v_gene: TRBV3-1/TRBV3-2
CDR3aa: CASSSPRGGNIQYF
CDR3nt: TGTGCCAGCAGCTCCCCCAGGGGAGGGAACATTCAGTACTTC

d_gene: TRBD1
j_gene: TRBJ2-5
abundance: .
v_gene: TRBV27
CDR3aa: CASSLGQGTTQYF
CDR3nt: TGTGCCAGCAGTTTAGGACAGGGAACGACCCAGTACTTC

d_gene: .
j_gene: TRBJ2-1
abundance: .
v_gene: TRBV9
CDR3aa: CASSVAQASSYNEQFF
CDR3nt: TGTGCCAGCAGCGTAGCGCAGGCATCGTCCTACAATGAGCAGTTCTTC

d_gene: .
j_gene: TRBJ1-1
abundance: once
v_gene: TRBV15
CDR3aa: CATRPKEGAEAFF
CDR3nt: TGTGCCACCAGACCGAAGGAAGGGGCTGAAGCTTTCTTT

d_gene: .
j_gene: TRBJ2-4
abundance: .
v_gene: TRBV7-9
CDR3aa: CASSVAIGDIQYF
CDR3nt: TGTGCCAGCAGCGTGGCTATAGGAGACATTCAGTACTTC

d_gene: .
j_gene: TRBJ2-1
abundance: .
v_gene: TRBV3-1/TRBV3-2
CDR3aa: CASSRGGVSGYEQFF
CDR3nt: TGTGCCAGCAGCCGAGGCGGGGTAAGCGGTTATGAGCAGTTCTTC

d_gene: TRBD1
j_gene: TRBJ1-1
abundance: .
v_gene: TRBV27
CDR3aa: CASSLAFGQGFAFF
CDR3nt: TGTGCCAGCAGTTTAGCCTTTGGACAGGGGTTTGCTTTCTTT

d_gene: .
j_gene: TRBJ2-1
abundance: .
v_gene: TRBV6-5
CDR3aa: CASFLEAAYNEQFF
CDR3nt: TGTGCCAGCTTTCTGGAGGCAGCCTACAATGAGCAGTTCTTC

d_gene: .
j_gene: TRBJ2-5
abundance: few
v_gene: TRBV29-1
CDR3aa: CSVEEVGQHQETQYF
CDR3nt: TGCAGCGTTGAAGAGGTTGGACAGCATCAAGAGACCCAGTACTTC

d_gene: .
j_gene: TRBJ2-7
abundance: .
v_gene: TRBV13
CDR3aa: CASSFEGGGAYEQYF
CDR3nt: TGTGCCAGCAGCTTCGAAGGCGGGGGCGCGTACGAGCAGTACTTC

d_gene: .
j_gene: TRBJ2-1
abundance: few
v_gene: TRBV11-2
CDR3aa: CASSLEIRAGRYNEQFF
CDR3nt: TGTGCCAGCAGCTTAGAGATCCGAGCGGGCCGGTACAATGAGCAGTTCTTC

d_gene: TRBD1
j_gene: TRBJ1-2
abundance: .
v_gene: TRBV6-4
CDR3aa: CASSLTTGSYGYTF
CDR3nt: TGTGCCAGCAGTCTTACGACAGGGAGCTATGGCTACACCTTC

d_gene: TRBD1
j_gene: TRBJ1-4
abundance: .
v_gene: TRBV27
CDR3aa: CASSLSRDRVEEKLFF
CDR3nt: TGTGCCAGCAGTTTATCGAGGGACAGGGTAGAAGAAAAACTGTTTTTT

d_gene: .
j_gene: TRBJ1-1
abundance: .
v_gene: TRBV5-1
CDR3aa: CASSLLGSEAFF
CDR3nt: TGCGCCAGCAGCTTGCTAGGATCCGAAGCTTTCTTT

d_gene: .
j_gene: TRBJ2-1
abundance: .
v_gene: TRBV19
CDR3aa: CASSIRQGTTYNEQFF
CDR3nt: TGTGCCAGTAGTATACGACAGGGGACTACCTACAATGAGCAGTTCTTC

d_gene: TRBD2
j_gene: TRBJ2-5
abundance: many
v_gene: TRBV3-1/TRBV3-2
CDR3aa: CASSQRGGHETQYF
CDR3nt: TGTGCCAGCAGCCAGCGGGGGGGCCATGAGACCCAGTACTTC

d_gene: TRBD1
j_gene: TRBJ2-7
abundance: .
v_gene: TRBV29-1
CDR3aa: CSLRTGGDEQYF
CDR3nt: TGCAGCCTTAGGACAGGGGGCGACGAGCAGTACTTC

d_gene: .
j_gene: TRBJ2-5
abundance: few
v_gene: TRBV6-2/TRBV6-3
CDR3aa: CASSPNRPGRGETQYF
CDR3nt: TGTGCCAGCAGTCCCAACCGACCGGGTAGGGGTGAGACCCAGTACTTC

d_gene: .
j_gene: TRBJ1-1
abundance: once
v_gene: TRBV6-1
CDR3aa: CASSELRLRDTEAFF
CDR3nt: TGTGCCAGCAGTGAACTGAGACTCAGAGACACTGAAGCTTTCTTT

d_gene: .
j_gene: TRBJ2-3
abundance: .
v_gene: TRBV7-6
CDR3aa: CASSLTGGSTDTQYF
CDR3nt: TGTGCCAGCAGCTTAACGGGCGGGAGCACAGATACGCAGTATTTT

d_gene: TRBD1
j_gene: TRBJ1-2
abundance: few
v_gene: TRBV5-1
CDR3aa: CASKGAGKGYGYTF
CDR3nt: TGCGCCAGCAAGGGGGCCGGTAAGGGGTATGGCTACACCTTC

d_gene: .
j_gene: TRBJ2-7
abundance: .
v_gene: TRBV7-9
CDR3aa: CASSLIPGSYEQYF
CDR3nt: TGTGCCAGCAGCTTAATCCCGGGGTCCTACGAGCAGTACTTC

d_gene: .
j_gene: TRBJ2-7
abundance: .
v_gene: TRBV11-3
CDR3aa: CASSLDAREDEQYF
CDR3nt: TGTGCCAGCAGCTTAGATGCTAGGGAGGACGAGCAGTACTTC

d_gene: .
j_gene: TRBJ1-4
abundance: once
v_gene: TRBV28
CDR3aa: CASSLLAPNEKLFF
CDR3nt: TGTGCCAGCAGTTTGTTGGCTCCGAATGAAAAACTGTTTTTT

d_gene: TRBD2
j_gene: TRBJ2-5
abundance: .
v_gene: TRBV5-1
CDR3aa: CASRSSGGTQETQYF
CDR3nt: TGCGCCAGCAGGTCGAGCGGGGGGACTCAAGAGACCCAGTACTTC

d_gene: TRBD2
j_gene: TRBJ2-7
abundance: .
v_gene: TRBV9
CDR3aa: CASSERLAGARGEQYF
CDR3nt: TGTGCCAGCAGCGAGAGACTAGCGGGGGCTCGAGGCGAGCAGTACTTC

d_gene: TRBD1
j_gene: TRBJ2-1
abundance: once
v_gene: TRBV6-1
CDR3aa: CASSEVRDSYSYNEQFF
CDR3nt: TGTGCCAGCAGTGAAGTACGGGACAGTTACTCCTACAATGAGCAGTTCTTC

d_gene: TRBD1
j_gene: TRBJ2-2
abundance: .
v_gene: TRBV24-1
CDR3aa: CATRQGNTGELFF
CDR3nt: TGTGCCACCCGACAGGGAAACACCGGGGAGCTGTTTTTT

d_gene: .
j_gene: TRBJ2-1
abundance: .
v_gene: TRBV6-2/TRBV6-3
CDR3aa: CASSGASYNEQFF
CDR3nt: TGTGCCAGCAGTGGGGCATCCTACAATGAGCAGTTCTTC

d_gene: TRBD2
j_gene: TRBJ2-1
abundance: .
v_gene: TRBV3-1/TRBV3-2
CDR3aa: CASSQRTSGLNEQFF
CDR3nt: TGTGCCAGCAGCCAAAGGACTAGCGGGCTCAATGAGCAGTTCTTC

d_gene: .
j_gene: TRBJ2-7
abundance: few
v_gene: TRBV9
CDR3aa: CASSVDPTSYEQYF
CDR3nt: TGTGCCAGCAGCGTAGATCCCACTTCCTACGAGCAGTACTTC

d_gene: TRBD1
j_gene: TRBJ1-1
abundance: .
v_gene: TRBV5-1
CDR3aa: CASSFGTGGTEAFF
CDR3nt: TGCGCCAGCAGCTTTGGGACAGGGGGCACTGAAGCTTTCTTT

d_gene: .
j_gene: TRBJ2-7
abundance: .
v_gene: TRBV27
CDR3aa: CAARRGHEQYF
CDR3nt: TGTGCTGCGCGTAGGGGTCACGAGCAGTACTTC

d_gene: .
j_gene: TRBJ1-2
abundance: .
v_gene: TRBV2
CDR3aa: CASSDRAGGYTF
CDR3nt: TGTGCCAGCAGTGACAGGGCGGGAGGCTACACCTTC

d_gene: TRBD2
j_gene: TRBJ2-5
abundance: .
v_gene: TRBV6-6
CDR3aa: CASSYPGTSGQETQYF
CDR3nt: TGTGCCAGCAGTTACCCGGGGACTAGCGGCCAAGAGACCCAGTACTTC

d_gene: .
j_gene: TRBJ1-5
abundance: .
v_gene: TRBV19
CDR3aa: CASSILNQPQHF
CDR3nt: TGTGCCAGTAGTATTCTCAATCAGCCCCAGCATTTT

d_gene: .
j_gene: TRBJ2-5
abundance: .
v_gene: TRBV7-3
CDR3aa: CASSLVPPPGETQYF
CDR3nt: TGTGCCAGCAGCTTGGTGCCCCCGCCAGGAGAGACCCAGTACTTC

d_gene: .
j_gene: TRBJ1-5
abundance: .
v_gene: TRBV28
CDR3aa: CASSLGQGFQPQHF
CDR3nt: TGTGCCAGCAGTTTAGGCCAGGGATTCCAGCCCCAGCATTTT

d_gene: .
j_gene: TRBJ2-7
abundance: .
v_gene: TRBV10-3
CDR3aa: CAISTTSYEQYF
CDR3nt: TGTGCCATCAGTACTACTTCCTACGAGCAGTACTTC

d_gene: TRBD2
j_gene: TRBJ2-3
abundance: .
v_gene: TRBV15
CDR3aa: CATSRYGLAGRTDTQYF
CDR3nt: TGTGCCACCAGCAGATACGGACTAGCGGGAAGGACAGATACGCAGTATTTT

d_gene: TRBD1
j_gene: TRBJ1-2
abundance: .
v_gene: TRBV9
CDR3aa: CASRRGPNYGYTF
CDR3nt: TGTGCCAGCAGAAGGGGGCCCAACTATGGCTACACCTTC

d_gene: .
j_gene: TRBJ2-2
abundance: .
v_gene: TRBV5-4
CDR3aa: CASSSHSGELFF
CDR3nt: TGTGCCAGCAGCTCCCACTCCGGGGAGCTGTTTTTT

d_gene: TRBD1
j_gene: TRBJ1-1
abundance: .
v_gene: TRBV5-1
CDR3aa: CASSTIQGVNTEAFF
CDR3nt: TGCGCCAGCAGCACCATTCAGGGGGTTAACACTGAAGCTTTCTTT